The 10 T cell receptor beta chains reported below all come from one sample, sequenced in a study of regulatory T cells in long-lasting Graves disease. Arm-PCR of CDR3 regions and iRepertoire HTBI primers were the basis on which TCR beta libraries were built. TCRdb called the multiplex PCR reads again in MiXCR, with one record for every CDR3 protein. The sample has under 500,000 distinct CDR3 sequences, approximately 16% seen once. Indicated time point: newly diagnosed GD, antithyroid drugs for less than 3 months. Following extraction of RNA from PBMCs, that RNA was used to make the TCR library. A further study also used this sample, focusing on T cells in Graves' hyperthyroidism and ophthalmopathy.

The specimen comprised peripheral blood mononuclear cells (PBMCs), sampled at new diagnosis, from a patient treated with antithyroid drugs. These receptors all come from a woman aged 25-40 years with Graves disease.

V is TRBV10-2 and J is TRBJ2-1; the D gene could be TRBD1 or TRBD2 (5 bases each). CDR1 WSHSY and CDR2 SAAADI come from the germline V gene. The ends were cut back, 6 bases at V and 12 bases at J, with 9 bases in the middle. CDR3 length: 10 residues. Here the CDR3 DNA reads TGCGCCAGCAGCCTTGGGGGGCAGTTCTTC. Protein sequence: CASSLGGQFF.

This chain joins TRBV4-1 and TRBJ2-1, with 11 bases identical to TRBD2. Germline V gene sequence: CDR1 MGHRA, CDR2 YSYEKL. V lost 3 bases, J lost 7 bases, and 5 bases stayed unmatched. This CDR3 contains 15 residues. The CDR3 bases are TGCGCCAGCAGCCAGCAGCGGACTAGCGGGAATGAGCAGTTCTTC. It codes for CASSQQRTSGNEQFF.

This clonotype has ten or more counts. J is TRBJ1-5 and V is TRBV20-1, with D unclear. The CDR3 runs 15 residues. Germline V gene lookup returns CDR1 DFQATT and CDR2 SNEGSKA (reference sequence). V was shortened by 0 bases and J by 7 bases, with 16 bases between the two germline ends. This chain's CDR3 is CSARDPGEPKQPQHF. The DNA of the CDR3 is TGCAGTGCTAGAGATCCGGGCGAGCCGAAGCAGCCCCAGCATTTT.

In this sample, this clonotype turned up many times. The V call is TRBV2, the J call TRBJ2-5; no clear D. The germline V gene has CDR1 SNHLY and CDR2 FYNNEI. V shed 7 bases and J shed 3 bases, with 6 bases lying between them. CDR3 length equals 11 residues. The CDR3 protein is CASKGEETQYF. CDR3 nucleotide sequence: TGTGCCAGCAAGGGTGAAGAGACCCAGTACTTC.

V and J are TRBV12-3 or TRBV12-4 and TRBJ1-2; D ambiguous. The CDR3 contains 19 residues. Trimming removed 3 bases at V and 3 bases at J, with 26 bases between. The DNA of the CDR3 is TGTGCCAGCAGTTTGGTAGTGGCGACGGAAACCAGCCTAGACTATGGCTACACCTTC. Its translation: CASSLVVATETSLDYGYTF.

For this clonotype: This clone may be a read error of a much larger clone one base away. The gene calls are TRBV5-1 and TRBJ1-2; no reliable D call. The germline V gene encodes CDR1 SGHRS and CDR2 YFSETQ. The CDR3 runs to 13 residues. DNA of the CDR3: TGCGCCGGCAGCTTGGTTGGGAACTATGGCTACACCTTC. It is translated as CAGSLVGNYGYTF.

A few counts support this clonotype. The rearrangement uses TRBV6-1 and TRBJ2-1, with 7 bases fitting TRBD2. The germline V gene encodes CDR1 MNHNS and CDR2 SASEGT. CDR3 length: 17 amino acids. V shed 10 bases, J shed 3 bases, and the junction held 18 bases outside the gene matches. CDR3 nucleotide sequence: TGTGCCACCATGGGGGGTTGGCTAGCGGTAGACTACAATGAGCAGTTCTTC. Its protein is CATMGGWLAVDYNEQFF.

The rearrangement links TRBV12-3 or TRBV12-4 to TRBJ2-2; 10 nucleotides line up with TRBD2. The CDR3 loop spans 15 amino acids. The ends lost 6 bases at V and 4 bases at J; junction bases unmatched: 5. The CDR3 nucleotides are TGTGCCAGCAGACAGGTAGCGGGAGGCACCGGGGAGCTGTTTTTT. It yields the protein CASRQVAGGTGELFF.

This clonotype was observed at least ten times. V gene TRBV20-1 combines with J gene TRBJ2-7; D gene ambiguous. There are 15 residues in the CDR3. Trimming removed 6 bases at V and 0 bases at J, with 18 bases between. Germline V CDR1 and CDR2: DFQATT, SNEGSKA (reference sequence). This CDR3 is CSAPSYQRSSYEQYF. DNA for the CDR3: TGCAGTGCCCCGTCATATCAGCGCTCCTCCTACGAGCAGTACTTC.

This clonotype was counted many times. The CDR3 bases are TGTGCCAGCAGCTTATTTGGCGGATCTAGCTCCTACGAGCAGTACTTC. Amino acids: CASSLFGGSSSYEQYF. This rearrangement joins TRBV7-9 to TRBJ2-7; D unresolved. CDR1 and CDR2 from the germline V gene are SEHNR and FQNEAQ (reference sequence). The CDR3 runs 16 residues. V lost 2 bases, J lost 0 bases, and 14 bases lay in between.